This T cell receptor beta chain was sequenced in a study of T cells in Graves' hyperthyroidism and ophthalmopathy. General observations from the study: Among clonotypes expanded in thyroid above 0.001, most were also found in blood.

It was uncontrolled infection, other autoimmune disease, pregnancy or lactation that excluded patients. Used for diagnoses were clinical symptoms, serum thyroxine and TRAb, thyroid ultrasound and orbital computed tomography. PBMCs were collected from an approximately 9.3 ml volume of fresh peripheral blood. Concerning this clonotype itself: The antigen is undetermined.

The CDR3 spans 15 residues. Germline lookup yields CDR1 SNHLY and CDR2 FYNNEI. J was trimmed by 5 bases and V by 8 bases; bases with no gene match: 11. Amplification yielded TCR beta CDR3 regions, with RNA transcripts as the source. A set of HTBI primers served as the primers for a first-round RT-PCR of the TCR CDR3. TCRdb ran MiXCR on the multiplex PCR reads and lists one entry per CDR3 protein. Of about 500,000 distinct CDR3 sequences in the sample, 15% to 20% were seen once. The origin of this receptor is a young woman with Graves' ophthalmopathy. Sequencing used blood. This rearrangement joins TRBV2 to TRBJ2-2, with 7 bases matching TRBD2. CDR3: CASVPTGGGTGELFF. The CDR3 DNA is TGTGCCAGCGTGCCGACGGGGGGAGGGACCGGGGAGCTGTTTTTT.